This TCR beta chain appears in the sequencing data of a study of early T cells in non-severe SARS-CoV-2 infection. Study context: Unsorted whole blood bulk RNA was sequenced, with unpaired chains.

This clonotype turned up a few times. The antigen is not known. General observations from the study: Anti-spike CD8 responses were favored by VDJdb matching, which missed private and CD4 specificities.

V dropped 11 bases and J dropped 7; count of bases not matched to a gene: 14. Germline values: CDR1 MDHEN, CDR2 SYDVKM. This CDR3 has 13 residues. In the library, individual cDNA molecules carried attached unique molecular identifiers. Using its own MiXCR run on the 5' RACE reads, TCRdb lists one record per CDR3 protein. Of 35,000 to 45,000 distinct CDR3 sequences in the sample, roughly 5% were seen once. This specimen was whole blood, taken at baseline. The sequence was obtained from an adult who was a healthcare worker with PCR-confirmed SARS-CoV-2 infection or an uninfected control (not recorded which). The chain uses TRBV28 and TRBJ2-7; 7 nucleotides line up with TRBD1. The CDR3 DNA reads as TGTGCCCTCAGGGGGAGAAACCCCCTTGAGCAGTACTTC. This sequence encodes CALRGRNPLEQYF.